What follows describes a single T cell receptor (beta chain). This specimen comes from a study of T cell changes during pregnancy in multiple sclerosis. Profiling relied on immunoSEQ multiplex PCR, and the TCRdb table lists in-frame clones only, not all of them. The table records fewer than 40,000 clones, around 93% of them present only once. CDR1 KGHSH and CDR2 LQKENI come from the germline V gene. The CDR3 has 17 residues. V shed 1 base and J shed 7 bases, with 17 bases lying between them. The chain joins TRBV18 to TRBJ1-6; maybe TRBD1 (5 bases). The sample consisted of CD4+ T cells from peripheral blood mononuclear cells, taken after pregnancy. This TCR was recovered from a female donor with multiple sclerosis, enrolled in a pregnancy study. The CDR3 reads CASSPLLGTGLNSPLHF. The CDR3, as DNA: TGTGCCAGCTCACCACTCCTCGGTACAGGCCTGAATTCACCCCTCCACTTT.